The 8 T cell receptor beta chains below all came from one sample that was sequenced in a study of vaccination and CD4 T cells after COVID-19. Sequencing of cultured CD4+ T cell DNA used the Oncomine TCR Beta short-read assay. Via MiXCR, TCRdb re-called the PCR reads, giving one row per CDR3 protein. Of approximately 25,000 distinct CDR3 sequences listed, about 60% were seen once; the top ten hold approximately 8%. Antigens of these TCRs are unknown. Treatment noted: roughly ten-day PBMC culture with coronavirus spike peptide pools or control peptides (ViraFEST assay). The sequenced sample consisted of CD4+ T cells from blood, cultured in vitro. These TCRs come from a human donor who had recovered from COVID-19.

CDR3 sequence: CATVGTLGTEAFF. CDR3 in DNA: TGTGCCACGGTAGGTACGCTCGGGACTGAAGCTTTCTTT. V usage is TRBV24-1 and J usage is TRBJ1-1; no clear D gene. Germline loops: CDR1 KGHDR, CDR2 SFDVKD. V was pared by 10 bases and J by 5 bases, with 16 bases between. CDR3 size: 13 residues.

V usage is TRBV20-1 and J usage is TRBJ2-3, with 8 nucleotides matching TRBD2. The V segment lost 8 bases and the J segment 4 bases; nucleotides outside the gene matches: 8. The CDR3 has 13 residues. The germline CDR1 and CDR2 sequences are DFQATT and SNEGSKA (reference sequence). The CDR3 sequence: CSLQRESSDTQYF. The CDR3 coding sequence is TGCAGTCTCCAGCGGGAGAGTTCAGATACGCAGTATTTT.

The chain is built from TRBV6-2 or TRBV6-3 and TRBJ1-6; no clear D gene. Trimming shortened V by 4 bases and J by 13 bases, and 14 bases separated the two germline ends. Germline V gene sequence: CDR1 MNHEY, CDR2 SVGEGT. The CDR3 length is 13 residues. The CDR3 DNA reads TGTGCCAGCAGTTTCGATGGAGTGTCTCCCCTCCACTTT. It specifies CASSFDGVSPLHF.

The CDR3 DNA is TGCGCCAGCAGCCCTATTTCGGTGGGAGCGGGACGGAACGAGCAGTACTTC. As protein: CASSPISVGAGRNEQYF. The chain has TRBV10-1 and TRBJ2-7; 7 bases are shared with TRBD2. Germline CDR1 reads WNHNN; CDR2 reads SYGVQD (reference sequence). CDR3 length: 17 amino acids. J was trimmed by 5 bases and V by 6 bases; bases with no gene match: 19.

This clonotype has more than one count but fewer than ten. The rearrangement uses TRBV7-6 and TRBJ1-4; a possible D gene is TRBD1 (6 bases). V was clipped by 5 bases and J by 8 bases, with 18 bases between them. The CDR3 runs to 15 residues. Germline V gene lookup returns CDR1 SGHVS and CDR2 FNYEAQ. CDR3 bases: TGTGCCAGCAGCCGCGTGGGGGGCTCAGCCGAAAAACTGTTTTTT. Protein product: CASSRVGGSAEKLFF.

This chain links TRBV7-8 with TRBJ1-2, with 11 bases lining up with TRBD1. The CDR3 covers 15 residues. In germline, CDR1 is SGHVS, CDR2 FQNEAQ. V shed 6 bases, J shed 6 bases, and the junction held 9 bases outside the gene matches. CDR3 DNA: TGTGCCAGCAGACGGGAGCGGACAGGGGGCGATGGCTACACCTTC. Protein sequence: CASRRERTGGDGYTF.

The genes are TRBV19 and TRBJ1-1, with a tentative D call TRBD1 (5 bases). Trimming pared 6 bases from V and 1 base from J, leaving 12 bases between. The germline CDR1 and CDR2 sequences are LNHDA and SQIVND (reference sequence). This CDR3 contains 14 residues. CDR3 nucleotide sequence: TGTGCCAGTAGCAGGAGGGACGGGAACACTGAAGCTTTCTTT. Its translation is CASSRRDGNTEAFF.

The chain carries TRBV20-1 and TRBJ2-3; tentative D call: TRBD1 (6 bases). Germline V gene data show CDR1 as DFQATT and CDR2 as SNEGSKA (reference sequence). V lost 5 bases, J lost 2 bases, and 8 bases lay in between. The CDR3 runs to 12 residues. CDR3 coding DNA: TGCAGTGCTTCAGGGGACACAGATACGCAGTATTTT. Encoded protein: CSASGDTDTQYF.